This T cell receptor beta chain is drawn from a study of cytomegalovirus exposure and HLA in healthy donors. This clone has only a few counts. Trimming cost V 3 bases and J 3 bases, with 20 bases left between them. The CDR3 totals 17 residues. Germline V gene sequence: CDR1 LGHNA, CDR2 YSLEER. The PCR made use of 60 Vbeta and 13 Jbeta primers. The method was immunoSEQ multiplex PCR; TCRdb's version includes in-frame clones alone and lacks a portion of them. This repertoire shows 90,000 to 150,000 clones, 74% found once; its top ten account for about 2%. The TCR comes from a human donor in good health. The chain carries TRBV4-3 and TRBJ1-2; D may be TRBD1 (6 bases). The sequencing sample was made of PBMCs. CDR3 coding DNA: TGCGCCAGCAGCCAGGATCTTACAGGGAATCTAGACTATGGCTACACCTTC. Its translation is CASSQDLTGNLDYGYTF.